A single sample gave rise to the 15 T cell receptor beta chains below, sequenced in a study of human T cells and chemical hapten exposure. Indicated time point: patch test 3, about 24 weeks after DPC sensitization. Regarding treatment: therapeutic diphenylcyclopropenone sensitization with weekly scalp DPC. TCRdb independently ran MiXCR on the RACE reads; one entry per CDR3 protein. The table records about 160,000 distinct CDR3 sequences, 25% to 30% of them present only once. The sample was whole blood, taken in connection with sensitization to the hapten diphenylcyclopropenone (DPC). Every receptor here comes from a woman in her late teens or twenties with alopecia areata. Some clones in this sample may be carry-over from other donors' samples.

This chain uses TRBV5-1 with TRBJ1-1, with D perhaps matching TRBD1 (5 bases). The CDR3 sequence is 15 residues long. The germline gives CDR1 SGHRS, CDR2 YFSETQ. The V end was cut by 0 bases, the J end by 4 bases, with 13 bases between. CDR3 loop: CASSLAGPGGTEAFF. The CDR3 coding sequence is TGCGCCAGCAGCTTGGCAGGGCCGGGGGGCACTGAAGCTTTCTTT.

The chain joins TRBV4-3 to TRBJ2-7; perhaps D is TRBD1 or TRBD2 (5 bases each). The CDR3 is made up of 17 amino acids. From germline, CDR1 is LGHNA and CDR2 YSLEER. V gave up 0 bases and J gave up 2 bases, with 17 bases separating them. CDR3: CASSQEVRGPNTYEQYF. In DNA form, the CDR3 reads TGCGCCAGCAGCCAAGAGGTACGGGGCCCAAACACCTACGAGCAGTACTTC.

The chain has TRBV29-1 and TRBJ2-1; tentatively, D is TRBD2 (6 bases). The germline V gene encodes CDR1 SQVTM and CDR2 ANQGSEA. V was cut by 6 bases and J by 10 bases, with 10 bases left in between. The CDR3 length is 10 residues. CDR3: CSVEGTEQFF. DNA for the CDR3: TGCAGCGTGGAGGGAACCGAGCAGTTCTTC.

The chain combines TRBV27 with TRBJ2-4; 7 bases agree with TRBD2. CDR1 MNHEY and CDR2 SMNVEV come from the germline V gene (reference sequence). There are 14 residues in the CDR3. The V gene end was trimmed by 4 bases and the J gene end by 8 bases; junction bases not matched to a gene: 8. The CDR3 region has the DNA TGTGCCAGCAGTTCTGGAGGGGAGGGGTACATTCAGTACTTC. Protein sequence: CASSSGGEGYIQYF.

This clonotype was seen a single time. This chain connects TRBV18 to TRBJ2-6; TRBD2 is a possible D gene (6 bases). The CDR3 sequence is 16 residues long. The ends were cut back, 2 bases at V and 2 bases at J, with 10 bases in the middle. Germline V gene sequence: CDR1 KGHSH, CDR2 LQKENI. The CDR3 region has the DNA TGTGCCAGCTCACCAGTGAGGGAGGCTGGGGCCAACGTCCTGACTTTC. Encoded protein: CASSPVREAGANVLTF.

This clonotype was observed a handful of times. The rearrangement joins TRBV21-1 to TRBJ2-4. TRBV21-1 is termed a pseudogene. There are 12 residues in the CDR3. The CDR3, as DNA: TGTGCCAGCAACCAAGACCCGAACATTCAGTACTTC. Its protein product is CASNQDPNIQYF.

The chain carries TRBV27 and TRBJ2-1, with TRBD2 matching over 15 bases. The CDR3 is made up of 17 amino acids. After removal of 3 bases from V and 4 bases from J, the junction contained 4 bases not matched to a gene. Germline-derived CDR1 and CDR2 are MNHEY and SMNVEV (reference sequence). The CDR3 loop is CASSFGTSGRLYNEQFF. The CDR3 DNA is TGTGCCAGCAGTTTTGGGACTAGCGGGAGGCTATACAATGAGCAGTTCTTC.

The V call is TRBV2, the J call TRBJ2-7; no firm D call. Trimming removed 2 bases from V and 5 bases from J, with 16 bases in between. This CDR3 is built from 15 residues. Germline V lookup: CDR1 SNHLY, CDR2 FYNNEI. The CDR3 bases are TGTGCCAGCAGTGAATGGGCAGGCACCCTACACGAGCAGTACTTC. This codes for CASSEWAGTLHEQYF.

The CDR3 loop reads CASSPRGGPHSGANVLTF. CDR3 DNA sequence: TGTGCCAGCTCACCACGGGGCGGCCCCCACTCTGGGGCCAACGTCCTGACTTTC. This rearrangement joins TRBV18 to TRBJ2-6; D is possibly TRBD1 (5 bases). The V gene's germline CDR1 is KGHSH and CDR2 LQKENI. The CDR3 has 18 residues. V lost 1 base and J lost 0, with 13 bases in between.

V is TRBV9 and J is TRBJ2-2; D gene ambiguous. The germline CDR1 and CDR2 sequences are SGDLS and YYNGEE. The CDR3 loop spans 12 amino acids. Trimming took off 3 bases at V and 4 bases at J, with 4 bases between the two ends. For the CDR3, the DNA is TGTGCCAGCAGCGGGACCACCGGGGAGCTGTTTTTT. This gives the protein CASSGTTGELFF.

This chain links TRBV4-3 with TRBJ1-1; D not resolved. Deletions cut 2 bases from V and 3 bases from J, with 10 bases between. This CDR3 is 14 amino acids long. Germline CDR1 is LGHNA and CDR2 is YSLEER. CDR3 amino acids: CASSQSDGDTEAFF. CDR3 bases: TGCGCCAGCAGCCAATCGGACGGTGACACTGAAGCTTTCTTT.

V gene TRBV4-3 combines with J gene TRBJ2-5; D unresolved. Trimming removed 1 base at V and 1 base at J, with 7 bases between. Looked up from germline, CDR1 is LGHNA and CDR2 is YSLEER. This CDR3 has 14 amino acids. DNA of the CDR3: TGCGCCAGCAGCCAAGTGGAGACCCAAGAGACCCAGTACTTC. It translates to CASSQVETQETQYF.

This clonotype showed up just a few times. This chain joins TRBV20-1 and TRBJ2-3; D may be TRBD1 or TRBD2 (5 bases each). Trimming left V 4 bases short and J 9 bases short, with 11 bases between. Germline V gives CDR1 DFQATT, CDR2 SNEGSKA (reference sequence). The CDR3 has 11 amino acids. CDR3 DNA: TGCAGTGCTATTTTTTGGGACACGCAGTATTTT. Amino acid sequence: CSAIFWDTQYF.

This chain connects TRBV11-2 to TRBJ2-2; D call uncertain. This CDR3 region has 15 residues. V was clipped by 9 bases and J by 4 bases, with 18 bases between them. Per germline, CDR1 SGHAT and CDR2 FQNNGV. CDR3 bases: TGTGCCAGTACGCACCCGGTGACGGGCACCGGGGAGCTGTTTTTT. This translates into CASTHPVTGTGELFF. Full variable domain (remainder filled in from reference TRBV11-2 and TRBJ2-2): EAGVAQSPRYKIIEKRQSVAFWCNPISGHATLYWYQQILGQGPKLLIQFQNNGVVDDSQLPKDRFSAERLKGVDSTLKIQPAKLEDSAVYLCASTHPVTGTGELFFGEGSRLTVL.

This clonotype has a handful of counts. This chain links TRBV20-1 with TRBJ1-5, with 8 bases identical to TRBD1. Losses at the gene ends were 4 bases for V and 6 bases for J; bases not matched to a gene: 8. The CDR3 is 14 residues long. In germline, CDR1 is DFQATT, CDR2 SNEGSKA (reference sequence). The CDR3 protein is CSAISRQGIQPQHF. In nucleotides, the CDR3 is TGCAGTGCTATTTCCCGACAGGGGATTCAGCCCCAGCATTTT.